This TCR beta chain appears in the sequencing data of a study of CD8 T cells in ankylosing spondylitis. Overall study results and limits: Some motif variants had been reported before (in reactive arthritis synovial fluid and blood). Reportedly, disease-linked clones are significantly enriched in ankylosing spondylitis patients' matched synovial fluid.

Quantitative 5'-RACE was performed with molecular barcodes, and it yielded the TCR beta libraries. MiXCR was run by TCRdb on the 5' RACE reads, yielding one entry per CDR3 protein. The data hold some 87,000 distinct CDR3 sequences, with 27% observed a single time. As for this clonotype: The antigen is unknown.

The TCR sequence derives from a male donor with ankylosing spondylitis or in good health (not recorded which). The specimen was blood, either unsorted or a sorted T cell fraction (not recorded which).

CDR3: CASSEGGAVGYTQYF. The CDR3 nucleotides are TGTGCCAGCAGTGAAGGGGGTGCGGTAGGGTATACGCAGTATTTT. The genes are TRBV6-1 and TRBJ2-3; D gene ambiguous. Trimming cost V 1 base and J 7 bases, with 15 bases left between them. The CDR3 has 15 amino acids. Per germline, CDR1 MNHNS and CDR2 SASEGT.